A selection of T cell receptor beta chains follows, all from one sample in a study of T cell responses to AZD1222 COVID-19 vaccine. The method was immunoSEQ multiplex PCR; TCRdb's version includes in-frame clones alone and lacks a portion of them. Counted here are roughly 98,000 clones, about 90% occurring once; the ten biggest clones make up 15% to 20%. The source material was peripheral blood, sampled 28 days after the second AZD1222 dose. Receptors originate from an adult who received the AZD1222 COVID-19 vaccine. Each CDR3 is given with its conserved first and last residue. A D gene is named only where the DNA matches it firmly. Some rows have no size entry. The others give once, few or many, or a class for an expanded clone.

v_gene,j_gene,abundance,d_gene,CDR3aa,CDR3nt
TRBV4-1,TRBJ2-4,NA,TRBD2,CASSQEVTSGRGIQYF,TGCGCCAGCAGCCAAGAGGTGACTAGCGGGAGAGGTATTCAGTACTTC
TRBV7-3,TRBJ2-7,NA,NA,CASSPGLNYEQYF,TGTGCCAGCAGCCCCGGACTGAACTACGAGCAGTACTTC
TRBV5-1,TRBJ2-1,NA,TRBD2,CASSFTLADSYNEQFF,TGCGCCAGCAGTTTCACTCTAGCGGACTCCTACAATGAGCAGTTCTTC
TRBV19,TRBJ2-1,NA,NA,CASTPGEPGDEQFF,TGTGCCAGTACCCCGGGAGAACCAGGGGATGAGCAGTTCTTC
TRBV2,TRBJ1-6,NA,TRBD1,CASSERTGDNSPLHF,TGTGCCAGCAGTGAGAGGACAGGGGATAATTCACCCCTCCACTTT
TRBV6-5,TRBJ2-1,NA,TRBD2,CASSRERDSYNEQFF,TGTGCCAGCAGTCGCGAGCGGGACTCCTACAATGAGCAGTTCTTC
TRBV4-1,TRBJ1-2,NA,NA,CASSQVVGSYTF,TGCGCCAGCAGCCAAGTAGTGGGAAGCTACACCTTC
TRBV25-1,TRBJ2-1,NA,TRBD2,CASRLAGEQFF,TGTGCCAGCCGACTAGCTGGCGAGCAGTTCTTC
TRBV5-5,TRBJ1-1,NA,NA,CASSADASGLSNTEAFF,TGTGCCAGCAGCGCGGACGCCTCTGGACTTTCGAACACTGAAGCTTTCTTT
TRBV7-9,TRBJ1-1,NA,NA,CASSRDTEAFF,TGTGCCAGCAGCCGGGACACTGAAGCTTTCTTT
TRBV12-3/TRBV12-4,TRBJ1-1,NA,NA,CASSRLNTEAFF,TGTGCCAGCAGTAGATTGAACACTGAAGCTTTCTTT
TRBV11-3,TRBJ2-1,NA,NA,CASSSVSTVSYNEQFF,TGTGCCAGCAGCTCCGTGTCAACGGTATCCTACAATGAGCAGTTCTTC
TRBV5-8,TRBJ2-1,NA,NA,CASSLWSQSYNEQFF,TGTGCCAGCAGCTTGTGGTCTCAGTCCTACAATGAGCAGTTCTTC
TRBV25-1,TRBJ2-1,few,TRBD2,CASSLSIAGSNEQFF,TGTGCCAGCAGCCTTTCTATAGCGGGAAGTAATGAGCAGTTCTTC
TRBV18,TRBJ2-1,NA,TRBD1,CASSSQGAKGEQFF,TGTGCCAGCTCATCACAGGGGGCAAAGGGTGAGCAGTTCTTC
TRBV6-5,TRBJ2-7,NA,NA,CASSYSTGTYEQYF,TGTGCCAGCAGTTACTCGACAGGTACCTACGAGCAGTACTTC
TRBV9,TRBJ2-6,NA,TRBD1,CASSVTTDRGSSGANVLTF,TGTGCCAGCAGCGTCACGACTGACAGGGGAAGCTCTGGGGCCAACGTCCTGACTTTC
TRBV2,TRBJ1-5,NA,NA,CASSADRTYQPQHF,TGTGCCAGCAGTGCCGACAGGACTTATCAGCCCCAGCATTTT
TRBV5-1,TRBJ2-7,few,NA,CASMEDYYYEQYF,TGCGCCAGCATGGAGGACTACTACTACGAGCAGTACTTC
TRBV12-5,TRBJ2-5,NA,NA,CASGLSRQHQETQYF,TGTGCTAGTGGTTTGTCACGGCAGCACCAAGAGACCCAGTACTTC